Listed here is a single TCR beta chain. Its antigen remains undetermined. No base qualities exist here, and no much larger clone lies one base off it. Its CDR3 holds 12 amino acids, cysteine through phenylalanine. The CDR3 DNA has 36 bases and is translated from base 1. Trimming removed 1 base from V and 10 bases from J; the gene matches leave 1 base unexplained. CDR1 and CDR2 are drawn from the germline V gene (reference sequence): SGHAT, FQDESV. The sample is drawn from a study of blood T cells in healthy people across ages (dated by TCRdb to between 2015 and 2017). As for the study more broadly: In model experiments, template switching captured roughly one uniquely barcoded TCR beta cDNA molecule for every two T cells. Age-related changes in TCR beta repertoire diversity were measured in the study by deep sequencing normalized with unique cDNA molecular identifiers. The donors were split into four age groups: young (average around 15 years), middle-aged (nearly 40), aged (more than 55) and long-lived (under 90). Donors of different ages were randomly distributed across sequencing lanes to avoid experimental bias. For two donors (one aged 18 to 30 and one aged 80 or older), the study analyzed two additional independent replicas of 1 million unique cDNA reads from the same blood draw.

Systemically healthy Caucasian individuals from Russia, 39 in total and aged 6 to 90 years, were included as donors. Around 9.9 milliliters of peripheral blood were collected from each donor into EDTA-treated Vacutainer tubes. Ficoll-Paque density-gradient centrifugation was used to isolate PBMCs, with at least 7 million obtained per sample. Total RNA was extracted from PBMCs with Trizol reagent, with at least 6 micrograms obtained per sample. The percentages of naive CD45RAhigh/CD27high T cells were determined by flow cytometry on a PBMC aliquot from every donor. Here is what the overall study found, with its caveats: As age increased, observed TCR beta diversity per million T cells dropped in a roughly linear way, and a significant reduction was already evident by age roughly 36. Because the CMV infection status of the donors was unknown, age-related changes in expanded clonotypes may potentially have been confounded. Bulk unsorted PBMC profiling prevented conclusive comparison of naive and antigen-experienced compartments. Estimates of total diversity based on one million sequenced T cells were regarded as lower bounds and as underestimates. Compared with the aged group, the long-lived group had more naive CD4+ T cells, fewer expanded clones and increased TCR diversity, a pattern suggesting age selection. The percentage of naive T cells measured by flow cytometry correlated strongly with observed TCR beta diversity.

The library came from 5' RACE. Sequenced using an Illumina HiSeq 2500. A second PCR of about 6 to 11 cycles was performed with a sample-barcoded 5' primer and a J-beta primer mix. A unique molecular identifier was introduced onto each TCR beta cDNA molecule by a template-switch 5' adaptor carrying 12 random nucleotides. Each sample yielded at least 2.5 million CDR3-containing paired-end reads. All of the RNA was converted into first-strand cDNA using the Mint cDNA synthesis kit, with a TRBC-specific oligonucleotide serving as the primer. Following uracil-DNA glycosylase treatment, a first 18-cycle PCR with universal primers M1SS and BC2_uni_R was performed on all cDNA. In the authors' own workflow: For normalization, 1 million high-quality reads, each with a distinct molecular identifier, were randomly selected from each sample. Instead of being binned into consensus sequences, reads with shared molecular identifiers were discarded. MiTCR, run with a Q25 quality threshold and the strictest error-elimination algorithm, handled CDR3 identification, clonotype clustering and error correction. A nonparametric unseen species model using Euler transformation provided a lower-bound estimate of total TCR beta diversity. TCRdb trimmed public reads at Q25 via fastp, called clones via MiXCR and kept in-frame beta chains. Each entry is one CDR3 protein sequence, shown with its most common DNA and genes. The V and J calls reflect TCRdb's pipeline rather than the authors' work. The sample table holds about 680,000 distinct CDR3 sequences, of which 45% to 50% were seen once. The ten largest account for around 32% of the sample.

This receptor was identified in a woman between 55 and 75 years old in good health. The specimen sequenced was blood. The receptor chain draws on TRBV11-1 and TRBJ2-3; 8 central nucleotides agree with TRBD2. The DNA is as follows: TGTGCCAGCAGCTTAGAGCGGGAGTCGCAGTATTTT. Its protein reads: CASSLERESQYF.